The rows below give T cell receptor beta chains drawn from one sample of a study of blood T cell repertoires in COVID-19. Profiling relied on immunoSEQ multiplex PCR, and the TCRdb table lists in-frame clones only, not all of them. Seen here are 120,000 to 150,000 clones, about 85% observed once, and the top ten hold around 6.2%. Sequenced material: PBMCs or T cells enriched from blood (not recorded which). These receptor sequences come from a woman in her forties who had recovered from COVID-19. Both conserved end residues are part of each CDR3. Each record gives: D gene, V gene, CDR3 protein. A D gene is named only where the DNA matches it firmly.

d_gene: TRBD1
v_gene: TRBV10-3
CDR3aa: CAITDRANTEAFF

d_gene: NA
v_gene: TRBV4-2
CDR3aa: CASSQDLGGEGEQYF

d_gene: NA
v_gene: TRBV18
CDR3aa: CASSPTPGSYEQYF

d_gene: TRBD1
v_gene: TRBV2
CDR3aa: CASSSGGNTEAFF

d_gene: NA
v_gene: TRBV7-6
CDR3aa: CASSPEGGLNTEAFF

d_gene: TRBD1
v_gene: TRBV9
CDR3aa: CASSALGDRGNTGELFF

d_gene: NA
v_gene: TRBV6-1
CDR3aa: CASRVRVEETQYF

d_gene: NA
v_gene: TRBV5-5
CDR3aa: CASSLGAYSSYEQYF

d_gene: NA
v_gene: TRBV13
CDR3aa: CASSLRRDGYEQYF

d_gene: TRBD2
v_gene: TRBV6-6
CDR3aa: CASNFLGGRAGDEQFF

d_gene: TRBD1
v_gene: TRBV10-3
CDR3aa: CAISEGGQGSYEQYF

d_gene: NA
v_gene: TRBV6-2/TRBV6-3
CDR3aa: CASSRDGAKNIQYF

d_gene: NA
v_gene: TRBV6-4
CDR3aa: CASSKRAQETQYF

d_gene: NA
v_gene: TRBV7-3
CDR3aa: CASSLAGQGDTQYF

d_gene: TRBD2
v_gene: TRBV4-1
CDR3aa: CASSLISSGISYEQYF

d_gene: TRBD2
v_gene: TRBV7-2
CDR3aa: CASSWQRGADTQYF

d_gene: TRBD2
v_gene: TRBV4-1
CDR3aa: CASSQSAGDSYEQYF

d_gene: NA
v_gene: TRBV4-1
CDR3aa: CASSQAPPAGPSTDTQYF